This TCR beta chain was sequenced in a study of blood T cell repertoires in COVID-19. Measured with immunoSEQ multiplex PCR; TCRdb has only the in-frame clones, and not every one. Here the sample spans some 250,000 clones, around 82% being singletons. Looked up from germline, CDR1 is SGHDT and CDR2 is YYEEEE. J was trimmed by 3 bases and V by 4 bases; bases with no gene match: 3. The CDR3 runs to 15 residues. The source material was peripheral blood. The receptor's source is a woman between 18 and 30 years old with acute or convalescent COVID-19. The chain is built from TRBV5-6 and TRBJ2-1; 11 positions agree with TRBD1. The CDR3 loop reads CASSQGQGVYNEQFF. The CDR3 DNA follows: TGTGCCAGCAGCCAGGGACAGGGGGTCTACAATGAGCAGTTCTTC.